The entry below describes one T cell receptor beta chain. Its antigen is not identified. This sample is part of a study of shared clonotypes between healthy human individuals. General study results and limits: The study drew on few donors, limiting represented genetic and exposure-history diversity. Blood alone was sampled, and tissue repertoires likely differ.

Repertoires were generated with immunoSEQ multiplex PCR, while TCRdb's copy carries only in-frame clones and drops some. The repertoire holds under 2,000,000 clones, with roughly 95% as singletons. Naive CD8 cells comprised CD45RO-negative, CCR7-positively selected cells, excluding terminally differentiated effector memory CD45RA+ cells. V was shortened by 0 bases and J by 7 bases, with 22 bases between the two germline ends. The germline V gene encodes CDR1 LGHNA and CDR2 YSLEER. The CDR3 spans 17 residues. The specimen sequenced was naive CD8+ T cells sorted from blood. The sequence came from a man in his late teens or twenties in good health. The chain employs TRBV4-3 and TRBJ2-7, with D tentatively TRBD2 (6 bases). The CDR3 DNA reads TGCGCCAGCAGCCAAGATCTAGGGACTGAGACCCTTTGGGAGCAGTACTTC. Protein: CASSQDLGTETLWEQYF.